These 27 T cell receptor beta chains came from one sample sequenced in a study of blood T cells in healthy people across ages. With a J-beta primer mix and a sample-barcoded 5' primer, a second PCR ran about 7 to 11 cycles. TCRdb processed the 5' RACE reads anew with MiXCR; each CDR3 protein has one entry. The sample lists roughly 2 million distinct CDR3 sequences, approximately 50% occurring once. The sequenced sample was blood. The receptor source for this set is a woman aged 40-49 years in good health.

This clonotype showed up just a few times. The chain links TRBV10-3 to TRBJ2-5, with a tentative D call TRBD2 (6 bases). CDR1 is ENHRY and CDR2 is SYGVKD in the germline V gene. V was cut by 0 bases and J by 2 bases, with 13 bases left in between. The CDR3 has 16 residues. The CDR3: CAISESISGLQETQYF. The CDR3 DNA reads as TGTGCCATCAGTGAGTCTATAAGCGGGTTACAAGAGACCCAGTACTTC.

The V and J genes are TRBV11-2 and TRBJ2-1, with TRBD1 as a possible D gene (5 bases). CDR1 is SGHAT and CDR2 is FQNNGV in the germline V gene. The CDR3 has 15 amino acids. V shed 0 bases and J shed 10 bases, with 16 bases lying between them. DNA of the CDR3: TGTGCCAGCAGCTTAGATGGGGCAGGGTCAGGCGAGCAGTTCTTC. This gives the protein CASSLDGAGSGEQFF.

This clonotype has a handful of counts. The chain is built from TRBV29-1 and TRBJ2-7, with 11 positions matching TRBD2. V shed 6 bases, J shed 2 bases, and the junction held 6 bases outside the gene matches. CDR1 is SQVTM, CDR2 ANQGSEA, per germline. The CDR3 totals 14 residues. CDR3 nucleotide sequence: TGCAGCGTGACCGCTAGCGGGGGGACCTACGAGCAGTACTTC. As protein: CSVTASGGTYEQYF.

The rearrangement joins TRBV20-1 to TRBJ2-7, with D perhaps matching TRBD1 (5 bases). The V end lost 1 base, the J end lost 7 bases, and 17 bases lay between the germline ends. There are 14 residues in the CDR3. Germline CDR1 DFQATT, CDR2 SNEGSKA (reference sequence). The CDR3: CSARGDSAYNEQYF. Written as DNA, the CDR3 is TGCAGTGCTAGAGGCGACAGTGCCTACAATGAGCAGTACTTC.

DNA of the CDR3: TGTGCCAGCCAACCGGGACTAGCTCATCTGTACTTC. Translation: CASQPGLAHLYF. The chain recombines TRBV6-2 or TRBV6-3 with TRBJ2-5, with TRBD2 matching over 9 bases. The CDR3 is 12 residues long. V trimming: 8 bases; J trimming: 13 bases; junction bases outside the gene matches: 11. CDR1 is MNHEY, CDR2 SVGEGT, per germline.

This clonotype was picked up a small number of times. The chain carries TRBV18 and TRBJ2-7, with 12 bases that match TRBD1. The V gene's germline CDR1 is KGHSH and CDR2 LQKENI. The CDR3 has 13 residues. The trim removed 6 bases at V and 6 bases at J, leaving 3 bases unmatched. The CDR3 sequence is CASSGTGGSEQYF. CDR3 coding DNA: TGTGCCAGCTCCGGGACAGGGGGCTCCGAGCAGTACTTC.

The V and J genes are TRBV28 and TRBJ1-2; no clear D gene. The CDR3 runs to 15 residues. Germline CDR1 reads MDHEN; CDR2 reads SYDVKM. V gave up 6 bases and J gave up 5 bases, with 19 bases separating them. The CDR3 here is CASSRLRIPGYGYTF. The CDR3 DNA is TGTGCCAGCAGCCGCTTGAGGATCCCGGGGTATGGCTACACCTTC.

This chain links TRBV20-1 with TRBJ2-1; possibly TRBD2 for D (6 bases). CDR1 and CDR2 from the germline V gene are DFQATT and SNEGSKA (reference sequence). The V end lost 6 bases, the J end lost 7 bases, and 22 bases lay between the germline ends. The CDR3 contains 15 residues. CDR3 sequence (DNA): TGCAGTGCCGCGGGGCCCGGGCCTGTGAGGAATGAGCAGTTCTTC. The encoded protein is CSAAGPGPVRNEQFF.

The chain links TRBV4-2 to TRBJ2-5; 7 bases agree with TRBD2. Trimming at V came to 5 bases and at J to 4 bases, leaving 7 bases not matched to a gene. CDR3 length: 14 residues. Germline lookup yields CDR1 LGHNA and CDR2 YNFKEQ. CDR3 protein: CASSNVWEGETQYF. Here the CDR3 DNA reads TGTGCCAGCAGCAACGTCTGGGAGGGAGAGACCCAGTACTTC.

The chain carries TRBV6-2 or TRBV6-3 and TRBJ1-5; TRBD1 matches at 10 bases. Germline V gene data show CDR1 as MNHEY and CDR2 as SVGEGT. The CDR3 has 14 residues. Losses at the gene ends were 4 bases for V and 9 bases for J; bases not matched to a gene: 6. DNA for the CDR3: TGTGCCAGCAGTTTAATCCGGGACAGGGGGCCCCAGCATTTT. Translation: CASSLIRDRGPQHF.

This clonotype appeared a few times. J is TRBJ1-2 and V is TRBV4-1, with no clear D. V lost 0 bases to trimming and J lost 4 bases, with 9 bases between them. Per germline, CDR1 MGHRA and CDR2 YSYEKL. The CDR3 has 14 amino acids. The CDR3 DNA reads TGCGCCAGCAGCCAAGATCAGAAGCTCTATGGCTACACCTTC. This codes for CASSQDQKLYGYTF.

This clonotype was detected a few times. The CDR3: CASSSPPGGYNEQFF. DNA for the CDR3: TGTGCCAGCAGTTCGCCCCCGGGGGGATACAATGAGCAGTTCTTC. The V and J genes are TRBV28 and TRBJ2-1; 7 nucleotides match TRBD2. The CDR3 length is 15 residues. Germline loops: CDR1 MDHEN, CDR2 SYDVKM. V lost 4 bases, J lost 4 bases, and 7 bases stayed unmatched.

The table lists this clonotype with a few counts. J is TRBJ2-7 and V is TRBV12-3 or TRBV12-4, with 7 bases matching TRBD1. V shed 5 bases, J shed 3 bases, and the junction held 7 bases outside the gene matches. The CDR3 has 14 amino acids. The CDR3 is CASSISRGSYEQYF. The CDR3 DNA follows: TGTGCCAGCAGTATCAGCAGGGGGAGCTACGAGCAGTACTTC.

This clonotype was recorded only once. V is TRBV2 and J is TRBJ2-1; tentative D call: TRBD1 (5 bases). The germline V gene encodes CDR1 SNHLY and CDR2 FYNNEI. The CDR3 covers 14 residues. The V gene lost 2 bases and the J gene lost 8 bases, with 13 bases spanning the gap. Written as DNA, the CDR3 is TGTGCCAGCAGTGAACGTGACAGCTCCCATGAGCAGTTCTTC. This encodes CASSERDSSHEQFF.

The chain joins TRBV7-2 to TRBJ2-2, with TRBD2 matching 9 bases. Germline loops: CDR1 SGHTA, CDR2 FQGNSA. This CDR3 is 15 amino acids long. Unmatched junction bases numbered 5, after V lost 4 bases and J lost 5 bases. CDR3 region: CASSWTSVGTGELFF. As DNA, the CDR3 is TGTGCCAGCAGCTGGACTAGCGTAGGGACCGGGGAGCTGTTTTTT.

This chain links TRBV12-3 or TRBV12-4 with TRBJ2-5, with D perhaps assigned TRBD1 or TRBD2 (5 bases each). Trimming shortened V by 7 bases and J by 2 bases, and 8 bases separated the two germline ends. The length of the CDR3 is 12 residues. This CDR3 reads CASNWGQETQYF. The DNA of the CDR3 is TGTGCCAGCAATTGGGGGCAAGAGACCCAGTACTTC.

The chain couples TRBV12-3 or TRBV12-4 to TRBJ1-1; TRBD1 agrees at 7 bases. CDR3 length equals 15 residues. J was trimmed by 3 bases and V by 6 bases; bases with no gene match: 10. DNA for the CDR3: TGTGCCAGCAGGGGGACCGGGACAGAGGACACTGAAGCTTTCTTT. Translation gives CASRGTGTEDTEAFF.

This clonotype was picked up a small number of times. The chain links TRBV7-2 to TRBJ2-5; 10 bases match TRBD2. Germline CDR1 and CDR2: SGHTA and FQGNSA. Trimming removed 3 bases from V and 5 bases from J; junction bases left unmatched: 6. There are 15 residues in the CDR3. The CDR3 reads CASSFGSGGRETQYF. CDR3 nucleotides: TGTGCCAGCAGCTTTGGTAGCGGGGGGCGGGAGACCCAGTACTTC.

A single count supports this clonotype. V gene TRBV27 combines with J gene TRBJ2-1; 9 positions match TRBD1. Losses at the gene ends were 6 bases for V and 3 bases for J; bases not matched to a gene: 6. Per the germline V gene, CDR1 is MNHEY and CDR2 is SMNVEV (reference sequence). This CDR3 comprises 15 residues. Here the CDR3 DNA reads TGTGCCAGCAGACCCCGGGACAGGGACTACAATGAGCAGTTCTTC. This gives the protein CASRPRDRDYNEQFF.

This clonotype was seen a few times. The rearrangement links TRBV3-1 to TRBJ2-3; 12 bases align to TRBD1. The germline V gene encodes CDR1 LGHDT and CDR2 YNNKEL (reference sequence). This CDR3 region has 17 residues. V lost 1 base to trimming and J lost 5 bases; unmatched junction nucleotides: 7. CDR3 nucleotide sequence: TGTGCCAGCAGCCAAGTTTGGGGGACAGGGGGCAGAGATACGCAGTATTTT. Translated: CASSQVWGTGGRDTQYF.

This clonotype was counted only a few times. CDR3 residues: CSVVSRGGGETQYF. CDR3 sequence (DNA): TGCAGCGTTGTTTCGAGGGGGGGCGGAGAGACCCAGTACTTC. This chain uses TRBV29-1 with TRBJ2-5; maybe TRBD2 (7 bases). Germline CDR1 and CDR2: SQVTM and ANQGSEA. This CDR3 is built from 14 residues. Trimming took 4 bases from V and 4 from J, leaving 16 bases between them.

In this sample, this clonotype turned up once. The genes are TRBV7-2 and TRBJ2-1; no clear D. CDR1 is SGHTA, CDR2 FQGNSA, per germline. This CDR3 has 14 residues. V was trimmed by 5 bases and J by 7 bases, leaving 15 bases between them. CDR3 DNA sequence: TGTGCCAGCAGCGAAGGGCCCGGCAGGAATGAGCAGTTCTTC. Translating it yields CASSEGPGRNEQFF.

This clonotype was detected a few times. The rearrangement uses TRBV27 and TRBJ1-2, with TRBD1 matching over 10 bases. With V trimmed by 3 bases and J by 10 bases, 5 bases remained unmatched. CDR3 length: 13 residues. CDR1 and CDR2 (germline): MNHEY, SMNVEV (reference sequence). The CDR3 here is CASSFGGQGNYTF. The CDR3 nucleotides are TGTGCCAGCAGTTTTGGGGGACAGGGGAACTACACCTTC.

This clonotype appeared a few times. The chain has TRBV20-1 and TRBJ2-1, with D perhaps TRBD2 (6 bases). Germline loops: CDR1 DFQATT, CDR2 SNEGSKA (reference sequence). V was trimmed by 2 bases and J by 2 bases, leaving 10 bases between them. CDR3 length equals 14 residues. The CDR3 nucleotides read TGCAGTGCTAGACGGGGGTTACCCTACAATGAGCAGTTCTTC. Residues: CSARRGLPYNEQFF.

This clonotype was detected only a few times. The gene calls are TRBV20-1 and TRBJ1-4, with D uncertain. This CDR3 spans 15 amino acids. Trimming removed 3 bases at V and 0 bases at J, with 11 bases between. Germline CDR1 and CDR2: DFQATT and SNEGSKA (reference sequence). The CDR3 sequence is CSASGSRTTNEKLFF. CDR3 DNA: TGCAGTGCTAGTGGGAGCCGGACAACTAATGAAAAACTGTTTTTT.

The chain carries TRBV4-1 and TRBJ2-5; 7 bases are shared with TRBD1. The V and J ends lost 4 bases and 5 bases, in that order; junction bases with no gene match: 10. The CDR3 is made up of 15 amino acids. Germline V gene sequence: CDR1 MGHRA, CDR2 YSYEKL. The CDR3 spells CASSLLDRSPETQYF. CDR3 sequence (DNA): TGCGCCAGCAGCCTCCTGGACAGGTCCCCCGAGACCCAGTACTTC.

The CDR3 loop reads CASSLRAPPGEQYF. In DNA form, the CDR3 reads TGTGCCAGCAGCTTAAGGGCGCCTCCGGGCGAGCAGTACTTC. The chain recombines TRBV5-6 with TRBJ2-5; D is uncertain. TRBJ2-7 matches the DNA end more closely, so the J call is doubtful. Germline CDR1 and CDR2: SGHDT and YYEEEE. This CDR3 is 14 amino acids long.